This passage covers 21 T cell receptor beta chains from one sample sequenced in a study of CD8+ T cells in alopecia areata. The treatment is: oral pan-JAK inhibitor, 5-10 mg twice daily. Following extraction, RNA underwent reverse transcription to cDNA, which served as the sequencing template. Some clones are missing from TCRdb's copy, which holds only in-frame ones; the method was immunoSEQ multiplex PCR. The sample lists roughly 120,000 clones; approximately 52% were seen once. Sequencing was performed on CD8+ T cells sorted from blood, taken at week 4, from a patient treated with tofacitinib. The receptors originated from a human donor with alopecia areata.

The J gene is TRBJ1-2, the V gene TRBV13; TRBD1 matches at 7 bases. Losses at the gene ends were 5 bases for V and 6 bases for J; bases not matched to a gene: 3. The CDR3 extends over 12 amino acids. The germline V gene encodes CDR1 PRHDT and CDR2 FYEKMQ (reference sequence). CDR3: CASSEGTDGYTF. CDR3 sequence (DNA): TGTGCCAGCAGCGAAGGGACAGATGGCTACACCTTC.

The CDR3 DNA follows: TGTGCCAGTAGTTTAGGGGGGCAGCCCCAGCATTTT. Translated: CASSLGGQPQHF. This chain connects TRBV19 to TRBJ1-5; weak D call: TRBD1 (6 bases). In germline, CDR1 is LNHDA, CDR2 SQIVND (reference sequence). The V and J ends lost 5 bases and 7 bases respectively, with 9 bases between them. The CDR3 has 12 residues. The whole variable domain, filled in from reference TRBV19 and TRBJ1-5, reads DGGITQSPKYLFRKEGQNVTLSCEQNLNHDAMYWYRQDPGQGLRLIYYSQIVNDFQKGDIAEGYSVSREKKESFPLTVTSAQKNPTAFYLCASSLGGQPQHFGDGTRLSIL.

This clone was observed a few times. At one boundary the junction diverges from the germline segment, which might be a read error. The rearrangement uses TRBV29-1 and TRBJ1-2, with 7 positions matching TRBD1. The germline CDR1 and CDR2 sequences are SQVTM and ANQGSEA. The CDR3 is made up of 9 amino acids. CDR3 sequence: CSVEPGDSF. CDR3 coding DNA: TGCAGCGTTGAACCAGGGGACAGCTTC.

The rearrangement joins TRBV7-9 to TRBJ1-6; perhaps TRBD1 as D (5 bases). Per germline, CDR1 SEHNR and CDR2 FQNEAQ (reference sequence). V was clipped by 5 bases and J by 3 bases, with 11 bases between them. The CDR3 is 15 residues long. The CDR3 nucleotides are TGTGCCAGCAGCCCCCGGGGGGGCTATAATTCACCCCTCCACTTT. Its protein product is CASSPRGGYNSPLHF.

The chain joins TRBV7-9 to TRBJ2-1, with 7 bases matching TRBD1. This CDR3 spans 14 amino acids. Germline V gives CDR1 SEHNR, CDR2 FQNEAQ (reference sequence). Germline trimming cut 4 bases from V and 9 bases from J; bases unmatched to any gene: 9. CDR3 DNA sequence: TGTGCCAGCAGCTCTCCGGGGCCAGGGGGTGAGCAGTTCTTC. It codes for CASSSPGPGGEQFF.

The rearrangement uses TRBV18 and TRBJ2-2, with D perhaps TRBD2 (5 bases). The V end was cut by 7 bases, the J end by 8 bases, with 17 bases between. Germline CDR1 reads KGHSH; CDR2 reads LQKENI. There are 14 residues in the CDR3. The CDR3 sequence: CASYQDSFEGELFF. DNA for the CDR3: TGTGCCAGCTACCAGGACTCGTTTGAAGGGGAGCTGTTTTTT.

This chain connects TRBV12-2 to TRBJ1-1. TRBV12-2 is labeled a pseudogene. The CDR3 extends over 17 amino acids. DNA of the CDR3: TGTGCAAGTCGCTTAACGTTGATCGGGCTATTGAACACTGAAGCTTTCTTT. Encoded protein: CASRLTLIGLLNTEAFF.

This clone has a handful of counts. The chain's CDR3 is CASSSQGSWEGYTF. CDR3 DNA: TGTGCCAGCAGTTCGCAGGGCAGTTGGGAGGGCTACACCTTC. J is TRBJ1-2 and V is TRBV6-1, with TRBD1 as a possible D gene (5 bases). The CDR3 length is 14 residues. V lost 5 bases, J lost 8 bases, and 18 bases lay in between. Germline-derived CDR1 and CDR2 are MNHNS and SASEGT.

The chain has TRBV27 and TRBJ2-4, with 9 bases fitting TRBD1. This CDR3 comprises 14 residues. V lost 6 bases and J lost 7; bases outside the gene matches: 7. Germline CDR1 reads MNHEY; CDR2 reads SMNVEV (reference sequence). CDR3 protein: CASSAGTGYNIQYF. CDR3 nucleotides: TGTGCCAGCAGCGCTGGGACAGGGTACAACATTCAGTACTTC.

The J gene is TRBJ2-1, the V gene TRBV27; no reliable D call. The V end was cut by 3 bases, the J end by 7 bases, with 10 bases between. This CDR3 contains 13 residues. Germline assignment: CDR1 MNHEY and CDR2 SMNVEV (reference sequence). DNA for the CDR3: TGTGCCAGCAGTTTTGGTCCAGCGAATGAGCAGTTCTTC. Its translation: CASSFGPANEQFF.

The V call is TRBV28, the J call TRBJ1-5; D possibly corresponds to TRBD1 (5 bases). The V end was cut by 4 bases, the J end by 4 bases, with 14 bases between. CDR1 MDHEN and CDR2 SYDVKM come from the germline V gene. The CDR3 spans 15 residues. The CDR3 loop is CASSWDPLGNQPQHF. In nucleotides, the CDR3 is TGTGCCAGCAGTTGGGACCCGCTGGGGAATCAGCCCCAGCATTTT. Using reference TRBV28 and TRBJ1-5 for the parts outside the CDR3, the full variable domain is DVKVTQSSRYLVKRTGEKVFLECVQDMDHENMFWYRQDPGLGLRLIYFSYDVKMKEKGDIPEGYSVSREKKERFSLILESASTNQTSMYLCASSWDPLGNQPQHFGDGTRLSIL.

This clone was found many times. The V and J genes are TRBV19 and TRBJ2-7, with TRBD2 as a possible D gene (5 bases). The CDR3 consists of 15 residues. Trimming took off 5 bases at V and 6 bases at J, with 20 bases between the two ends. Germline V gene data show CDR1 as LNHDA and CDR2 as SQIVND (reference sequence). The chain's CDR3 is CASSEPVRGPTEQYF. The CDR3, as DNA: TGTGCCAGTAGTGAACCGGTGAGAGGGCCCACCGAGCAGTACTTC.

The gene calls are TRBV7-9 and TRBJ2-1; 9 bases match TRBD2. Germline lookup yields CDR1 SEHNR and CDR2 FQNEAQ (reference sequence). The J segment lost 4 bases and the V segment lost 5 bases, leaving 9 bases of the junction unmatched. This CDR3 is 16 amino acids long. The CDR3 nucleotides are TGTGCCAGCAGCCCCGACGTAGCGGGGGAGTACAATGAGCAGTTCTTC. Its translation is CASSPDVAGEYNEQFF.

This clone was seen once. CDR3: CASSLDDSDYGYTF. The DNA of the CDR3 is TGTGCCAGCAGCTTAGACGACAGTGACTATGGCTACACCTTC. J is TRBJ1-2 and V is TRBV7-9; tentative D call: TRBD1 (5 bases). Trimming took off 1 base at V and 3 bases at J, with 9 bases between the two ends. Germline assignment: CDR1 SEHNR and CDR2 FQNEAQ (reference sequence). This CDR3 spans 14 amino acids. The whole variable domain, remainder taken from reference TRBV7-9 and TRBJ1-2, is DTGVSQNPRHKITKRGQNVTFRCDPISEHNRLYWYRQTLGQGPEFLTYFQNEAQLEKSRLLSDRFSAERPKGSFSTLEIQRTEQGDSAMYLCASSLDDSDYGYTFGSGTRLTVV.

J is TRBJ1-6 and V is TRBV30, with 8 positions matching TRBD1. Germline-derived CDR1 and CDR2 are GTSNPN and SVGIG (reference sequence). The CDR3 extends over 16 amino acids. V gave up 5 bases and J gave up 7 bases; unmatched junction bases: 13. The chain's CDR3 is CAWELGQGGINSPLHF. Written as DNA, the CDR3 is TGTGCCTGGGAACTTGGACAGGGTGGAATCAATTCACCCCTCCACTTT.

This chain joins TRBV10-3 and TRBJ2-7, with D possibly TRBD1 on 5 matching bases. The CDR3 is made up of 15 amino acids. Trimming cost V 3 bases and J 4 bases, with 16 bases left between them. CDR1 is ENHRY and CDR2 is SYGVKD in the germline V gene. In DNA form, the CDR3 reads TGTGCCATCAGTGACCCCCCAGGGTCTCCTTACGAGCAGTACTTC. This codes for CAISDPPGSPYEQYF.

This chain's CDR3 is CAWWEGGYTEAFF. The CDR3, as DNA: TGTGCCTGGTGGGAGGGAGGGTACACTGAAGCTTTCTTT. This chain links TRBV30 with TRBJ1-1; D remains unclear. The CDR3 is 13 amino acids. CDR1 is GTSNPN and CDR2 is SVGIG in the germline V gene (reference sequence). V was shortened by 5 bases and J by 3 bases, with 13 bases between the two germline ends.

This sequence joins TRBV29-1 and TRBJ2-3; D is unclear. Per germline, CDR1 SQVTM and CDR2 ANQGSEA. The CDR3 length is 10 residues. Trimming removed 6 bases from V and 6 bases from J, with 7 bases in between. The CDR3 coding sequence is TGCAGCGTCGAAAAGGATACGCAGTATTTT. It translates to CSVEKDTQYF.

This chain links TRBV30 with TRBJ1-1, with a tentative D call TRBD1 (5 bases). The V end lost 5 bases, the J end lost 0 bases, and 10 bases lay between the germline ends. CDR1 and CDR2 from the germline V gene are GTSNPN and SVGIG (reference sequence). The CDR3 covers 13 residues. The CDR3 DNA is TGTGCCTGGGACAGCTACATGAACACTGAAGCTTTCTTT. Translated: CAWDSYMNTEAFF.

The chain joins TRBV27 to TRBJ1-2, with D perhaps TRBD1 (6 bases). Trimming took 7 bases from V and 7 from J, leaving 13 bases between them. Germline loops: CDR1 MNHEY, CDR2 SMNVEV (reference sequence). The CDR3 runs 12 residues. CDR3 protein: CASKQGLSGYTF. CDR3 nucleotides: TGTGCCAGCAAACAGGGACTAAGTGGCTACACCTTC.

The chain couples TRBV27 to TRBJ2-7; no clear D gene. The CDR3 has 14 amino acids. Germline lookup yields CDR1 MNHEY and CDR2 SMNVEV (reference sequence). V lost 6 bases, J lost 1 base, and 13 bases lay in between. The CDR3 region has the DNA TGTGCCAGCAGGACCCATCCGGCTTCCTACGAGCAGTACTTC. Translated: CASRTHPASYEQYF.